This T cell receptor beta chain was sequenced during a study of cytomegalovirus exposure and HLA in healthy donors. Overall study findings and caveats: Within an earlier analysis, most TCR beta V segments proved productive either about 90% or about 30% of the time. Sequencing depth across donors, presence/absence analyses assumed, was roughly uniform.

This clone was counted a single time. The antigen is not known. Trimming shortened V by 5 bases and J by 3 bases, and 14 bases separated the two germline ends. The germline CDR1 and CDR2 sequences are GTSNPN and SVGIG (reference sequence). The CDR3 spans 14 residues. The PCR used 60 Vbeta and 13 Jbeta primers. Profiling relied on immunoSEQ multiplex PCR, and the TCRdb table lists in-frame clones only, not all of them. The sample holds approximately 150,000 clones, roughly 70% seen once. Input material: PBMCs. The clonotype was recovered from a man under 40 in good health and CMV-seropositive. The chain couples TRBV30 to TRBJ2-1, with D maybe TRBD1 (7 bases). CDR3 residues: CAWGGGGNYNEQFF. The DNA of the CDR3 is TGTGCCTGGGGAGGGGGCGGGAACTACAATGAGCAGTTCTTC.